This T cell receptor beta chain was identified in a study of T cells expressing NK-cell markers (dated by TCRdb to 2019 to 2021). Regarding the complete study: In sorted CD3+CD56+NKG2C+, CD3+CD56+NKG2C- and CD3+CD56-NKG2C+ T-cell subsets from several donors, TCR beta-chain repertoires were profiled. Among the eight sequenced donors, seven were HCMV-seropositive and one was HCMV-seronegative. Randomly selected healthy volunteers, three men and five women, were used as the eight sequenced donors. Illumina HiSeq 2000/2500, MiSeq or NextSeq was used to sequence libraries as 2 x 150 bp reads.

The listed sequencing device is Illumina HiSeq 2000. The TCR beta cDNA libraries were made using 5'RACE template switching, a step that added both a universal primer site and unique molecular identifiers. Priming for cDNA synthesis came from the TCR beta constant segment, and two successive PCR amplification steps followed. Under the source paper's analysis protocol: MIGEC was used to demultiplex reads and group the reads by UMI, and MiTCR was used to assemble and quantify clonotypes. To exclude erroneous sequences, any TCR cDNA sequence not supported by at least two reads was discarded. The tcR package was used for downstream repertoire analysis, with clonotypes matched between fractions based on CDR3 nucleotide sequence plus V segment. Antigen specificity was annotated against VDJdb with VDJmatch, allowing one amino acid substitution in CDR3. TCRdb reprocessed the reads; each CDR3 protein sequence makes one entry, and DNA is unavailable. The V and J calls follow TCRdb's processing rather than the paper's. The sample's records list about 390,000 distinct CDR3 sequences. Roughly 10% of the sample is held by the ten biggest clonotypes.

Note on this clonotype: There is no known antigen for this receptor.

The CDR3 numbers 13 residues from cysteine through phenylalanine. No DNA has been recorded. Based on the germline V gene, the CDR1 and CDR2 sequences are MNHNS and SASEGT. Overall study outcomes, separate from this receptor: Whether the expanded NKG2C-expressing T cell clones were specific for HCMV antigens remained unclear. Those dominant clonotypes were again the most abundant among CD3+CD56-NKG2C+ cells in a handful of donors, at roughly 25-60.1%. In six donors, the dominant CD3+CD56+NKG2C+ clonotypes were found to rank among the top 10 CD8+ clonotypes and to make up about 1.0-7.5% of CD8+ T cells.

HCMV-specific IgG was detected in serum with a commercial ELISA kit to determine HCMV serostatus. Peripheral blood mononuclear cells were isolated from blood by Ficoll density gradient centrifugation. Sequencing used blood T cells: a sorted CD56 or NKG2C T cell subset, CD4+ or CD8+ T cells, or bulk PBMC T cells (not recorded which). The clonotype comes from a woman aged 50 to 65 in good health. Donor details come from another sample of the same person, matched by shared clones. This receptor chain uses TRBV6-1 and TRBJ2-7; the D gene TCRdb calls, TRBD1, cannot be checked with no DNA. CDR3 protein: CASRQRSSYEQYF.